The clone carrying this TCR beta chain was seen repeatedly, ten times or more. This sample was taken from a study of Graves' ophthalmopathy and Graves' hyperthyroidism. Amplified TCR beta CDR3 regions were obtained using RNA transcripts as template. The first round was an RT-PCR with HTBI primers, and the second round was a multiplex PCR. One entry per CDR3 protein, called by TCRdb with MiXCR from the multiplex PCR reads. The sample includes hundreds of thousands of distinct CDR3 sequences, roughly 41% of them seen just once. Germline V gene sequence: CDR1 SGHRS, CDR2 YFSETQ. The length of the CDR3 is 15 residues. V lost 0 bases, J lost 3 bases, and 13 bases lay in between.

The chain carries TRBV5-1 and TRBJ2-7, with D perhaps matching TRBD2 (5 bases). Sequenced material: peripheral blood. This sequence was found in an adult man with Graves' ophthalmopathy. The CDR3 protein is CASSLARGSIYEQYF. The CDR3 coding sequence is TGCGCCAGCAGCTTGGCTCGGGGATCGATCTACGAGCAGTACTTC.